The T cell receptor (beta chain) under discussion was sequenced for a study of shared clonotypes between healthy human individuals. Overall study findings and caveats: Naive subsets generally exceeded memory subsets in estimated richness. Clonotype sharing across a few donors was observed for 5% to 6.5% of naive CD4 clonotypes.

Note on this clone: What it recognizes is unknown.

Losses at the gene ends were 1 base for V and 7 bases for J; bases not matched to a gene: 8. Germline lookup yields CDR1 LGHNA and CDR2 YNFKEQ. The CDR3 has 15 amino acids. The study ran the assay at deep level. The assay was immunoSEQ multiplex PCR, and TCRdb's table has in-frame clones only and misses some. The top ten clones hold 1.8% of a sample with 550,000 to 850,000 clones, 55% to 80% of them seen once. CD45RA+ naive and CD45RA-negative memory subsets were separated from CD4+ cells. V gene TRBV4-2 combines with J gene TRBJ2-7, with 9 bases identical to TRBD1. This TCR was sampled from a woman aged 25 to 39 in good health. Sequencing was carried out using memory CD4+ T cells sorted from blood. Subset given: CD45RA-negative fraction. The CDR3 region has the DNA TGTGCCAGCAGCCAAGGTGGGACAGGGACAAAAGAGCAGTACTTC. It is translated as CASSQGGTGTKEQYF.